These 30 T cell receptor beta chains originate from one sample sequenced in a study of T-cell memory formation after mild COVID-19. TCRdb analysed the 5' RACE reads with MiXCR anew, one entry per CDR3 protein. Of about 600,000 distinct CDR3 sequences listed, about 20% were seen once; the top ten hold approximately 8%. Input material: PBMCs or a T cell subset sorted from them (not recorded which). The source of these receptors is an adult woman who had mild COVID-19 (a few samples of this study predate the infection). Cell type and time point are not known.

This clonotype was counted between two and nine times. V usage is TRBV9 and J usage is TRBJ1-2; D is ambiguous. The CDR3 has 12 amino acids. Between the trimmed V and J ends, which lost 0 bases and 5 bases, there was a span of 5 bases. CDR1 SGDLS and CDR2 YYNGEE come from the germline V gene. CDR3 protein: CASSVAGYGYTF. As DNA, the CDR3 is TGTGCCAGCAGCGTAGCGGGTTATGGCTACACCTTC. The variable domain in full, with the rest retrieved from reference TRBV9 and TRBJ1-2, is DSGVTQTPKHLITATGQRVTLRCSPRSGDLSVYWYQQSLDQGLQFLIQYYNGEERAKGNILERFSAQQFPDLHSELNLSSLELGDSALYFCASSVAGYGYTFGSGTRLTVV.

This clonotype was counted a few times. This sequence joins TRBV6-6 and TRBJ1-5, with a weak D call TRBD1 (5 bases). V was pared by 7 bases and J by 7 bases, with 17 bases between. The V gene's germline CDR1 is MNHNY and CDR2 SVGAGI (reference sequence). CDR3 length equals 14 residues. CDR3 in amino acids: CASTRGGERQPQHF. The CDR3 DNA follows: TGTGCCAGCACTCGAGGAGGGGAGAGGCAGCCCCAGCATTTT.

The rearrangement links TRBV7-8 to TRBJ1-2; 9 nucleotides line up with TRBD1. J was trimmed by 4 bases and V by 0 bases; bases with no gene match: 3. Germline V gives CDR1 SGHVS, CDR2 FQNEAQ. The CDR3 is 15 amino acids. CDR3 nucleotides: TGTGCCAGCAGCTTAGCGACGACAGGGGGCTATGGCTACACCTTC. Encoded protein: CASSLATTGGYGYTF.

The V and J genes are TRBV4-1 and TRBJ1-5, with D possibly matching TRBD1 (5 bases). The CDR3 sequence is 16 residues long. Germline values: CDR1 MGHRA, CDR2 YSYEKL. V lost 5 bases to trimming and J lost 0 bases, with 14 bases between them. CDR3 bases: TGCGCCAGCAGCTCGACCGGGGGGAGTAGCAATCAGCCCCAGCATTTT. Its translation: CASSSTGGSSNQPQHF.

This clonotype was found a few times. The chain links TRBV20-1 to TRBJ1-1; 7 nucleotides agree with TRBD1. The CDR3 loop spans 13 amino acids. CDR1 and CDR2 (germline): DFQATT, SNEGSKA (reference sequence). Trimming cost V 6 bases and J 1 base; bases outside gene matches: 5. In nucleotides, the CDR3 is TGCAGTGCGCCGAGGACAGGGAACACTGAAGCTTTCTTT. This encodes CSAPRTGNTEAFF.

This clonotype showed up just a few times. The CDR3 reads CASSPGGPFTDTQYF. CDR3 DNA: TGTGCCAGCAGTCCCGGAGGGCCTTTCACAGATACGCAGTATTTT. V is TRBV27 and J is TRBJ2-3; the D gene is possibly TRBD2 (6 bases). Germline lookup yields CDR1 MNHEY and CDR2 SMNVEV (reference sequence). This CDR3 comprises 15 residues. The V end lost 5 bases, the J end lost 2 bases, and 14 bases lay between the germline ends.

The genes are TRBV6-5 and TRBJ1-1; D possibly corresponds to TRBD1 (6 bases). There are 11 residues in the CDR3. Germline V gene lookup returns CDR1 MNHEY and CDR2 SVGAGI. V dropped 5 bases and J dropped 11 bases, with 12 bases sitting between them. The CDR3 nucleotides read TGTGCCAGCAGTGAACAGGGTAATGCTTTCTTT. It codes for CASSEQGNAFF.

This chain links TRBV7-6 with TRBJ2-1; D might be TRBD2 (6 bases). Trimming shortened V by 5 bases and J by 6 bases, and 17 bases separated the two germline ends. Looked up from germline, CDR1 is SGHVS and CDR2 is FNYEAQ. The CDR3 loop spans 15 amino acids. The CDR3 bases are TGTGCCAGCAGCCAACTAGCTGGGCGTTTCAATGAGCAGTTCTTC. The encoded protein is CASSQLAGRFNEQFF.

The chain uses TRBV6-1 and TRBJ1-2; TRBD1 is a possible D gene (5 bases). Trimming pared 2 bases from V and 6 bases from J, leaving 10 bases between. The CDR3 covers 13 residues. Germline CDR1 is MNHNS and CDR2 is SASEGT. The CDR3 DNA reads as TGTGCCAGCAGTGAACCAGGGTTTGATGGCTACACCTTC. Protein product: CASSEPGFDGYTF.

The table lists this clonotype with a few counts. The chain is built from TRBV7-3 and TRBJ2-5; weak D call: TRBD2 (5 bases). The ends were cut back, 2 bases at V and 0 bases at J, with 10 bases in the middle. Germline CDR1 is SGHTA and CDR2 is FQGTGA. The CDR3 contains 15 residues. CDR3 DNA: TGTGCCAGCAGCTTAGAGAGGGTAAACCAAGAGACCCAGTACTTC. The encoded protein is CASSLERVNQETQYF.

The V gene is TRBV5-1, the J gene TRBJ1-2, with 10 bases matching TRBD1. The CDR3 is 14 residues long. Germline CDR1 reads SGHRS; CDR2 reads YFSETQ. J lost 5 bases, V lost 4 bases, and 5 bases had no gene match. Written as DNA, the CDR3 is TGCGCCAGCAGCCGTGGGACAGGGGTTTATGGCTACACCTTC. Translation gives CASSRGTGVYGYTF.

This clonotype occurred a few times. V usage is TRBV20-1 and J usage is TRBJ2-7; the D gene is possibly TRBD1 (6 bases). Germline V CDR1 and CDR2: DFQATT, SNEGSKA (reference sequence). The CDR3 length is 13 residues. The V end lost 4 bases, the J end lost 0 bases, and 10 bases lay between the germline ends. The CDR3 protein is CSAILDSSYEQYF. Here the CDR3 DNA reads TGCAGTGCTATCCTGGACAGCTCCTACGAGCAGTACTTC.

This clonotype was detected only a few times. V usage is TRBV21-1 and J usage is TRBJ1-1. TRBV21-1 is assigned pseudogene status. CDR3 length: 13 amino acids. In DNA form, the CDR3 reads TGTGCCAGCAGCAAAGGGACGGACACTGAAGCTTTCTTT. Its translation is CASSKGTDTEAFF.

CDR3 amino acids: CASSLGSGTSYEQYF. In DNA form, the CDR3 reads TGTGCCAGCAGCCTCGGGAGCGGGACCTCCTACGAGCAGTACTTC. The V call is TRBV9, the J call TRBJ2-7; 7 bases are a match to TRBD2. The V gene end was trimmed by 4 bases and the J gene end by 0 bases; junction bases not matched to a gene: 7. CDR1 SGDLS and CDR2 YYNGEE come from the germline V gene. The length of the CDR3 is 15 residues. Full variable domain (missing parts from reference TRBV9 and TRBJ2-7): DSGVTQTPKHLITATGQRVTLRCSPRSGDLSVYWYQQSLDQGLQFLIQYYNGEERAKGNILERFSAQQFPDLHSELNLSSLELGDSALYFCASSLGSGTSYEQYFGPGTRLTVT.

This clonotype was observed many times. The rearrangement uses TRBV6-5 and TRBJ1-2; 7 positions match TRBD1. The J segment lost 7 bases and the V segment lost 6 bases, leaving 11 bases of the junction unmatched. The CDR3 is 14 amino acids. The germline gives CDR1 MNHEY, CDR2 SVGAGI. The CDR3 here is CASRLKTGLSGYTF. CDR3 bases: TGTGCCAGCAGGCTAAAGACAGGGTTGAGTGGCTACACCTTC.

This clonotype was observed a handful of times. This chain joins TRBV7-9 and TRBJ2-1; 12 positions agree with TRBD2. The CDR3 runs 15 residues. Germline CDR1 is SEHNR and CDR2 is FQNEAQ (reference sequence). The trim removed 4 bases at V and 6 bases at J, leaving 4 bases unmatched. The CDR3: CASSSSGGAVNEQFF. DNA of the CDR3: TGTGCCAGCAGCTCTAGCGGGGGGGCTGTCAATGAGCAGTTCTTC.

The rearrangement joins TRBV10-3 to TRBJ2-7; tentatively, D is TRBD2 (5 bases). Per the germline V gene, CDR1 is ENHRY and CDR2 is SYGVKD. V was clipped by 2 bases and J by 7 bases, with 9 bases between them. CDR3 length: 12 amino acids. Written as DNA, the CDR3 is TGTGCCATCAGTGAGGGCGGCGGGGAGCAGTACTTC. Residues: CAISEGGGEQYF.

Many counts were recorded for this clonotype. This chain uses TRBV20-1 with TRBJ2-1; TRBD2 aligns across 12 bases. With 5 bases clipped from V and 7 bases from J, the junction kept 6 bases outside the gene matches. The CDR3 loop spans 14 amino acids. From germline, CDR1 is DFQATT and CDR2 SNEGSKA (reference sequence). CDR3: CSAPSGRVPNEQFF. In DNA form, the CDR3 reads TGCAGTGCTCCTAGCGGGAGGGTCCCTAATGAGCAGTTCTTC.

This clonotype was observed a handful of times. The chain uses TRBV5-1 and TRBJ2-5, with D tentatively TRBD1 (6 bases). The CDR3 has 14 residues. V was pared by 5 bases and J by 5 bases, with 16 bases between. Looked up from germline, CDR1 is SGHRS and CDR2 is YFSETQ. CDR3 coding DNA: TGCGCCAGCAGTCTTGGCGCAGGGGAGGAGACCCAGTACTTC. Protein product: CASSLGAGEETQYF.

The chain joins TRBV5-1 to TRBJ1-3; possible D gene TRBD1, 6 bases. CDR1 is SGHRS and CDR2 is YFSETQ in the germline V gene. The CDR3 has 15 residues. V lost 5 bases and J 1 base, leaving 13 bases between the germline ends. The CDR3 bases are TGCGCCAGCAGTCCCGGACAGCTTTCTGGAAACACCATATATTTT. Protein: CASSPGQLSGNTIYF.

This rearrangement joins TRBV6-6 to TRBJ2-7; TRBD1 matches at 7 bases. The junction had 12 bases not matched to a gene; V was cut back by 6 bases and J by 7 bases. CDR1 and CDR2 (germline): MNHNY, SVGAGI (reference sequence). The CDR3 runs to 14 residues. The chain's CDR3 is CASRPPLEGAEQYF. The CDR3 DNA is TGTGCCAGCAGACCCCCTTTAGAGGGGGCGGAGCAGTACTTC.

In this sample, this clonotype turned up a few times. The chain joins TRBV9 to TRBJ2-7; 10 positions match TRBD2. V lost 0 bases and J lost 5; bases outside the gene matches: 11. Per the germline V gene, CDR1 is SGDLS and CDR2 is YYNGEE. The CDR3 is 17 residues long. CDR3 nucleotide sequence: TGTGCCAGCAGCGTAGACCCCCTAGCGGGAGACGGTCACGAGCAGTACTTC. Protein product: CASSVDPLAGDGHEQYF.

This chain links TRBV12-3 or TRBV12-4 with TRBJ1-5; D is ambiguous. V lost 2 bases to trimming and J lost 2 bases, with 10 bases between them. This CDR3 spans 15 amino acids. CDR3 protein: CASSLTGRGNQPQHF. The CDR3, as DNA: TGTGCCAGCAGTTTAACGGGTAGGGGCAATCAGCCCCAGCATTTT.

This chain joins TRBV4-1 and TRBJ1-5; D might be TRBD1 (5 bases). The V end was cut by 6 bases, the J end by 2 bases, with 14 bases between. Germline lookup yields CDR1 MGHRA and CDR2 YSYEKL. This CDR3 region has 15 residues. In nucleotides, the CDR3 is TGCGCCAGCAGACCAATCGACAGAGGCAATCAGCCCCAGCATTTT. Translated: CASRPIDRGNQPQHF.

This clonotype was observed a handful of times. This chain links TRBV10-3 with TRBJ2-2; weak D call: TRBD2 (5 bases). V gave up 0 bases and J gave up 6 bases, with 17 bases separating them. There are 17 residues in the CDR3. Germline assignment: CDR1 ENHRY and CDR2 SYGVKD. CDR3 in amino acids: CAISESVGKSRAGELFF. For the CDR3, the DNA is TGTGCCATCAGTGAGTCTGTCGGGAAGAGTCGAGCCGGGGAGCTGTTTTTT.

In this sample, this clonotype turned up a few times. The V and J genes are TRBV5-1 and TRBJ2-3; tentatively, D is TRBD2 (6 bases). Trimming stripped 4 bases from V and 0 bases from J, with 18 bases between. Germline loops: CDR1 SGHRS, CDR2 YFSETQ. The CDR3 has 17 residues. This chain's CDR3 is CASSPDGEVPSTDTQYF. The CDR3 DNA reads TGCGCCAGCAGCCCCGACGGGGAGGTTCCTAGCACAGATACGCAGTATTTT.

This clonotype was picked up a small number of times. The chain has TRBV5-1 and TRBJ1-2; D may be TRBD1 (6 bases). The CDR3 totals 11 residues. CDR1 and CDR2 from the germline V gene are SGHRS and YFSETQ. V lost 2 bases and J lost 9, with 8 bases in between. CDR3 loop: CASSLTGSYTF. The DNA for the CDR3 is TGCGCCAGCAGCTTAACAGGGAGCTACACCTTC.

This clonotype was counted a few times. The V gene is TRBV20-1, the J gene TRBJ1-2; D call uncertain. This CDR3 has 14 amino acids. Per germline, CDR1 DFQATT and CDR2 SNEGSKA (reference sequence). V gave up 6 bases and J gave up 0 bases, with 14 bases separating them. Here the CDR3 reads CSATRRLSNYGYTF. The DNA for the CDR3 is TGCAGTGCAACCAGACGGTTGTCTAACTATGGCTACACCTTC.

The J gene is TRBJ1-1, the V gene TRBV6-6; D is uncertain. The CDR3 runs to 13 residues. Germline V gene data show CDR1 as MNHNY and CDR2 as SVGAGI (reference sequence). V was shortened by 9 bases and J by 3 bases, with 14 bases between the two germline ends. The chain's CDR3 is CASRVGSYTEAFF. The CDR3 coding sequence is TGTGCCAGTAGGGTTGGTTCCTACACTGAAGCTTTCTTT.

This clonotype was picked up many times. The chain uses TRBV5-1 and TRBJ2-1; D remains unclear. The CDR3 is 16 residues long. V was cut by 0 bases and J by 6 bases, with 16 bases left in between. Germline V gene lookup returns CDR1 SGHRS and CDR2 YFSETQ. CDR3 bases: TGCGCCAGCAGCTTGGATGTGGCCTTCGCGTCCAATGAGCAGTTCTTC. Translation: CASSLDVAFASNEQFF.